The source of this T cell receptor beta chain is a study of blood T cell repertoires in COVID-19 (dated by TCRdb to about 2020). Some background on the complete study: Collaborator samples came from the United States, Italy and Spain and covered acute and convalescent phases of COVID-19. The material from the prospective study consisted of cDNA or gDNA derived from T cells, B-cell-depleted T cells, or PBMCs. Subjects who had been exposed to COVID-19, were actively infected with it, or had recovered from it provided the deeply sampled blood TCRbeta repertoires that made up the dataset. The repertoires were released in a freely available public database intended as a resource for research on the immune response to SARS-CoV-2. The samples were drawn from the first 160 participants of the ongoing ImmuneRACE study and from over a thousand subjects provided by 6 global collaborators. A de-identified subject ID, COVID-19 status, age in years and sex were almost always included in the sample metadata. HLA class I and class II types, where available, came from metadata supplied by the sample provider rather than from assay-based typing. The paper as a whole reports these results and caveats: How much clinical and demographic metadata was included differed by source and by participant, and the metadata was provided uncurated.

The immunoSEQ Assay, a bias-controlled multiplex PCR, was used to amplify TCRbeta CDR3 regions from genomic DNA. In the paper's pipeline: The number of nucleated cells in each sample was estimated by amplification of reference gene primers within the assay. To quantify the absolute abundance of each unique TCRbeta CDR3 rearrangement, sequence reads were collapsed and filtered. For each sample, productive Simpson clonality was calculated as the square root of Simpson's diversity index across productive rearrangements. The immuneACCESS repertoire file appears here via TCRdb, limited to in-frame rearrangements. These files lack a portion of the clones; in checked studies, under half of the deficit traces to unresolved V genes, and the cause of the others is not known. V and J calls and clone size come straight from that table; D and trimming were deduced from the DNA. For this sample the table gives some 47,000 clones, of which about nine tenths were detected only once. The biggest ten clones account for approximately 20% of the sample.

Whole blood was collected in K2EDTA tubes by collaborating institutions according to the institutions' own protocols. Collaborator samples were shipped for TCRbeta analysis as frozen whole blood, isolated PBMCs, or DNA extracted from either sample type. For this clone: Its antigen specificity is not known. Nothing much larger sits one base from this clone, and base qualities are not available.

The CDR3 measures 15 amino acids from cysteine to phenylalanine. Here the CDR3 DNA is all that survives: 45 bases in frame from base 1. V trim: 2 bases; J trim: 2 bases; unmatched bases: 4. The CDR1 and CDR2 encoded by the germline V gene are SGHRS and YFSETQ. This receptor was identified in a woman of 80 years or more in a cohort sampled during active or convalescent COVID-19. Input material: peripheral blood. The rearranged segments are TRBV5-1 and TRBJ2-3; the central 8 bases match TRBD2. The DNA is TGCGCCAGCAGCTTCAGCGGGGGAACCACAGATACGCAGTATTTT. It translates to CASSFSGGTTDTQYF.